This T cell receptor beta chain was obtained from a study of T cell responses to AZD1222 COVID-19 vaccine. Profiled with immunoSEQ multiplex PCR; TCRdb holds only in-frame clones, not every one. Of tens of thousands of clones detected, about 91% appear once; the ten largest clones hold around 26%. Points from the study as a whole: Two AZD1222 doses significantly raised spike-specific TCR breadth and depth over controls. White British ancestry dominated among donors, who included more females, and clonal diversity was possibly underestimated. It was only a handful of AZD1222 recipients who were seropositive at baseline.

A word on this clone: Its antigen is unidentified.

CDR1 is KGHSH and CDR2 is LQKENI in the germline V gene. The CDR3 spans 14 residues. The V end was cut by 4 bases, the J end by 7 bases, with 16 bases between. This TCR was recovered from an adult who received the AZD1222 COVID-19 vaccine. The starting material was peripheral blood, obtained 28 days after the second AZD1222 dose. The chain has TRBV18 and TRBJ1-2; weak D call: TRBD1 (6 bases). CDR3 sequence: CASSLETGWTGYTF. The CDR3, as DNA: TGTGCCAGCTCACTTGAGACAGGTTGGACTGGCTACACCTTC.